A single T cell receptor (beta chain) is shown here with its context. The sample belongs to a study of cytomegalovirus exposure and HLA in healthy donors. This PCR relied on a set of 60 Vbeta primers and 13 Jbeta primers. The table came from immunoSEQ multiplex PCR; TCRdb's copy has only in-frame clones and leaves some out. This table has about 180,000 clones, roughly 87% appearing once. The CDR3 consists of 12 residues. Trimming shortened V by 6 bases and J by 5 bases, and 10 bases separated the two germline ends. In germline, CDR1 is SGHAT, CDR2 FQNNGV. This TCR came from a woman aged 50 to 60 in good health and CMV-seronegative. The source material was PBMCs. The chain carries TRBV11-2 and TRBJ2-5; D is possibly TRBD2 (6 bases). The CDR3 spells CASRYSGETQYF. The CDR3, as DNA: TGTGCCAGCAGGTACAGCGGGGAGACCCAGTACTTC.